The sequence of this T cell receptor (beta chain) was determined in a study of Ad26.COV2.S vaccination and SARS-CoV-2 variants. Treatment meaning: roughly 18 received Ad26.COV2.S at low or high dose, single or two shots; five or six received placebo; per-sample allocation not given. Each sample was drawn 63 days after the first injection (of vaccine or placebo). Wuhan-strain SARS-CoV-2 spike was expressed by the Ad26 vector that made up the vaccine. Details on this clone: Its antigen is not identified.

General study points: Participants in the vaccine arm had higher spike-specific TCR breadth; placebo recipients had lower.

The method was immunoSEQ multiplex PCR; TCRdb's version includes in-frame clones alone and lacks a portion of them. The profile shows about 410,000 clones, about 91% of them singletons. Specimen: peripheral blood, collected in a trial of Ad26.COV2.S vaccine versus placebo. This TCR came from a person aged 18-65 years who received the Ad26.COV2.S COVID-19 vaccine or a placebo.

The CDR3 DNA reads TGTGCCAGTAGTATGCGAAGAAAAGAGACCCAGTACTTC. This gives the protein CASSMRRKETQYF. J is TRBJ2-5 and V is TRBV19; D gene ambiguous. The germline V and J ends were trimmed by 3 bases and 3 bases, with 8 bases remaining between them. Germline values: CDR1 LNHDA, CDR2 SQIVND (reference sequence). The CDR3 is 13 amino acids.